This record covers a single T cell receptor beta chain. The data are from a study of blood T cell repertoires in COVID-19. Overall study: Specimens from acute and convalescent COVID-19 originated in the United States, Italy and Spain. Sample material is recorded as cDNA or gDNA derived from T cells, B-cell-depleted T cells, or PBMCs.

In the study's own analysis: Amplification of reference gene primers provided the estimated nucleated cell counts. Clones were sequenced by immunoSEQ multiplex PCR, and TCRdb holds only the in-frame ones, with some missing. The V and J calls and clone size were taken over from that table, and D and trimming were inferred from the DNA. The table shows roughly 200,000 clones, with 75% to 90% occurring only once. CDR1 MNHEY and CDR2 SMNVEV come from the germline V gene (reference sequence). V shed 6 bases, J shed 4 bases, and the junction held 9 bases outside the gene matches. This CDR3 has 16 amino acids.

The chain links TRBV27 to TRBJ1-1; the match to TRBD1 covers 12 bases. This receptor was obtained from a middle-aged man with acute or convalescent COVID-19. Sequencing input: peripheral blood. The CDR3 loop reads CASSPGTGGASTEAFF. CDR3 nucleotide sequence: TGTGCCAGCAGCCCCGGGACAGGGGGCGCGAGCACTGAAGCTTTCTTT.